One and the same sample provided the 9 T cell receptor beta chains below, sequenced in a study of identical twins. MiXCR, applied by TCRdb to the 5' RACE reads, yields one record per CDR3 protein. This table has 650,000 to 800,000 distinct CDR3 sequences, less than 10% appearing once. The sample was also linked to a second study, of yellow fever vaccine responses in identical twins.

Source material: PBMCs. All receptors come from a woman younger than 30 in good health.

This clonotype came up a few times. The chain joins TRBV20-1 to TRBJ2-3; weak D call: TRBD1 (5 bases). CDR1 and CDR2 from the germline V gene are DFQATT and SNEGSKA (reference sequence). The CDR3 consists of 13 residues. The ends were cut back, 4 bases at V and 3 bases at J, with 11 bases in the middle. In DNA, the CDR3 is TGCAGTGCTAATCTCCAGGGTACAGATACGCAGTATTTT. Translated: CSANLQGTDTQYF.

This chain uses TRBV6-2 or TRBV6-3 with TRBJ2-1; D may correspond to TRBD1 or TRBD2 (7 bases each). The CDR3 runs to 16 residues. Germline V CDR1 and CDR2: MNHEY, SVGEGT. V lost 6 bases and J lost 1, with 16 bases in between. For the CDR3, the DNA is TGTGCCAGCAGGGGACAGCTAGCGGCTTCCTACAATGAGCAGTTCTTC. This translates into CASRGQLAASYNEQFF.

There are a few counts of this clonotype. V gene TRBV6-7 combines with J gene TRBJ2-2; D remains unclear. TRBV6-7 is placed among ORFs of uncertain function. The CDR3 is 16 amino acids. V shed 0 bases and J shed 0 bases, with 8 bases lying between them. The CDR3 loop reads CASSYSGLANTGELFF. The CDR3 DNA sequence: TGTGCCAGCAGTTACTCGGGTCTAGCGAACACCGGGGAGCTGTTTTTT.

Many counts were recorded for this clonotype. V usage is TRBV7-9 and J usage is TRBJ1-2; possibly TRBD1 for D (6 bases). V was clipped by 3 bases and J by 0 bases, with 8 bases between them. Germline assignment: CDR1 SEHNR and CDR2 FQNEAQ (reference sequence). The CDR3 runs 14 residues. The CDR3 DNA reads as TGTGCCAGCAGCTTCAGGGGTTCTAACTATGGCTACACCTTC. It specifies CASSFRGSNYGYTF.

In this sample, this clonotype turned up a few times. J is TRBJ1-1 and V is TRBV7-2, with D perhaps TRBD1 (6 bases). V lost 1 base, J lost 1 base, and 10 bases lay in between. The germline V gene encodes CDR1 SGHTA and CDR2 FQGNSA. The CDR3 sequence is 15 residues long. The CDR3 nucleotides read TGTGCCAGCAGCTTAGGTTCGACAGGGAACACTGAAGCTTTCTTT. It codes for CASSLGSTGNTEAFF.

There are a few counts of this clonotype. The chain links TRBV29-1 to TRBJ2-3; the match to TRBD2 covers 9 bases. The CDR3 totals 14 residues. In germline, CDR1 is SQVTM, CDR2 ANQGSEA. The J segment lost 6 bases and the V segment lost 4 bases, leaving 8 bases of the junction unmatched. CDR3 nucleotides: TGCAGCGTTGGCAGGACTAGCGTAGAGGATACGCAGTATTTT. This encodes CSVGRTSVEDTQYF.

The V call is TRBV6-2 or TRBV6-3, the J call TRBJ2-3, with D possibly being TRBD1 or TRBD2 (6 bases each). CDR3 length: 17 amino acids. Trimming removed 7 bases at V and 1 base at J, with 21 bases between. Germline loops: CDR1 MNHEY, CDR2 SVGEGT. The CDR3, as DNA: TGTGCCAGCACTTCGCTCTCGGGGGCCCCGGGCACAGATACGCAGTATTTT. Its protein product is CASTSLSGAPGTDTQYF.

This clonotype was seen a few times. This chain links TRBV5-1 with TRBJ2-1; TRBD2 agrees at 13 bases. V lost 4 bases, J lost 7 bases, and 8 bases stayed unmatched. From germline, CDR1 is SGHRS and CDR2 YFSETQ. There are 16 residues in the CDR3. The CDR3 loop reads CASSPGTSGTWNEQFF. The CDR3 coding sequence is TGCGCCAGCAGCCCCGGGACTAGCGGGACCTGGAATGAGCAGTTCTTC.

This clonotype appeared a few times. The V call is TRBV4-3, the J call TRBJ2-1, with 8 bases that match TRBD2. The CDR3 loop spans 20 amino acids. V lost 0 bases to trimming and J lost 0 bases; unmatched junction nucleotides: 13. From germline, CDR1 is LGHNA and CDR2 YSLEER. The CDR3 DNA is TGCGCCAGCAGCCAAGAGCCAGCGGGAGTGCTCCCCAGCTCCTACAATGAGCAGTTCTTC. Protein: CASSQEPAGVLPSSYNEQFF.